A single sample is the source of the 20 T cell receptor beta chains below, sequenced in a study of radiotherapy plus CTLA-4 blockade in lung cancer. The repertoire was sequenced with immunoSEQ multiplex PCR; TCRdb's copy has only in-frame clones and lacks some. The sample lists tens of thousands of clones; about four fifths were seen once. The specimen comprised peripheral blood, sampled from a patient treated with radiotherapy plus ipilimumab. Receptors originate from a human donor with non-small cell lung cancer whose response to radiotherapy plus ipilimumab could not be evaluated.

The V and J genes are TRBV18 and TRBJ2-5; 8 bases align to TRBD1. In germline, CDR1 is KGHSH, CDR2 LQKENI. J was trimmed by 3 bases and V by 0 bases; bases with no gene match: 6. CDR3 length: 16 amino acids. CDR3: CASSPPGRGPEETQYF. CDR3 sequence (DNA): TGTGCCAGCTCACCACCAGGCAGGGGGCCTGAAGAGACCCAGTACTTC.

This clone showed up just once. The gene calls are TRBV5-1 and TRBJ2-7, with 8 bases fitting TRBD1. CDR1 and CDR2 (germline): SGHRS, YFSETQ. The CDR3 runs to 14 residues. Trimming took 2 bases from V and 4 from J; bases not matched to a gene: 5. The CDR3 sequence is CASSLRTGQYEQYF. CDR3 nucleotide sequence: TGCGCCAGCAGCTTAAGGACAGGGCAATACGAGCAGTACTTC.

The chain couples TRBV27 to TRBJ2-1, with a possible D match to TRBD2 (7 bases). Trimming cost V 3 bases and J 8 bases, with 11 bases left between them. This CDR3 is 13 amino acids long. CDR1 is MNHEY, CDR2 SMNVEV, per germline (reference sequence). The CDR3 sequence is CASSLKGGDEQFF. CDR3 in DNA: TGTGCCAGCAGTTTGAAAGGGGGGGATGAGCAGTTCTTC.

This sequence joins TRBV7-2 and TRBJ1-2; D ambiguous. Germline V gives CDR1 SGHTA, CDR2 FQGNSA. V lost 5 bases to trimming and J lost 4 bases, with 20 bases between them. The CDR3 extends over 16 amino acids. The CDR3 sequence is CASSPRAPEVGYGYTF. CDR3 bases: TGTGCCAGCAGCCCCCGGGCCCCGGAGGTGGGCTATGGCTACACCTTC.

The chain couples TRBV6-1 to TRBJ2-7, with D maybe TRBD2 (5 bases). The length of the CDR3 is 13 residues. V shed 6 bases and J shed 3 bases, with 12 bases lying between them. Germline CDR1 and CDR2: MNHNS and SASEGT. In DNA form, the CDR3 reads TGTGCCAGCAGATATATAGCGATCTACGAGCAGTACTTC. Encoded protein: CASRYIAIYEQYF.

The gene calls are TRBV5-1 and TRBJ2-1; 9 nucleotides line up with TRBD2. Germline V gene sequence: CDR1 SGHRS, CDR2 YFSETQ. This CDR3 region has 17 residues. V gave up 3 bases and J gave up 0 bases; unmatched junction bases: 7. The CDR3 DNA follows: TGCGCCAGCAGCTCCGGGACTAGCCACAGCTCCTACAATGAGCAGTTCTTC. Its protein product is CASSSGTSHSSYNEQFF.

The rearrangement joins TRBV7-2 to TRBJ1-3; D not certain. Trimming pared 4 bases from V and 3 bases from J, leaving 13 bases between. CDR1 SGHTA and CDR2 FQGNSA come from the germline V gene. CDR3 length equals 15 residues. The CDR3 sequence is CASSSPKGGGNTIYF. As DNA, the CDR3 is TGTGCCAGCAGCTCCCCAAAAGGCGGTGGAAACACCATATATTTT.

The DNA of the CDR3 is TGTGCCAGCAGTTGGACAGGGGGCGGCAATCAGCCCCAGCATTTT. Its translation: CASSWTGGGNQPQHF. The chain is built from TRBV28 and TRBJ1-5, with TRBD1 matching 11 bases. Germline values: CDR1 MDHEN, CDR2 SYDVKM. J lost 2 bases, V lost 4 bases, and 1 base had no gene match. The CDR3 is 15 amino acids.

The chain carries TRBV28 and TRBJ2-4; D is possibly TRBD2 (6 bases). The CDR3 length is 13 residues. With 2 bases removed from V and 6 bases from J, the gap between germline ends came to 8 bases. Germline loops: CDR1 MDHEN, CDR2 SYDVKM. As DNA, the CDR3 is TGTGCCAGCAGTTTAGGGGGGAGAAACATTCAGTACTTC. Its protein is CASSLGGRNIQYF.

This chain links TRBV28 with TRBJ2-3, with 8 bases that match TRBD2. Trimming cost V 5 bases and J 0 bases; bases outside gene matches: 4. Germline V gene lookup returns CDR1 MDHEN and CDR2 SYDVKM. This CDR3 is built from 15 residues. Written as DNA, the CDR3 is TGTGCCAGCAGTCCTAGCGGGTCTAGCACAGATACGCAGTATTTT. Translating it yields CASSPSGSSTDTQYF.

This sequence joins TRBV28 and TRBJ1-2; 9 bases agree with TRBD1. The germline gives CDR1 MDHEN, CDR2 SYDVKM. V lost 6 bases and J lost 4; bases outside the gene matches: 3. This CDR3 is 13 amino acids long. The CDR3 sequence: CASRTGGIYGYTF. As DNA, the CDR3 is TGTGCCAGCAGGACAGGGGGAATCTATGGCTACACCTTC.

V gene TRBV14 combines with J gene TRBJ2-3; 11 positions match TRBD2. With 0 bases clipped from V and 5 bases from J, the junction kept 10 bases outside the gene matches. Per the germline V gene, CDR1 is SGHDN and CDR2 is FVKESK. The CDR3 has 18 amino acids. CDR3 sequence reads: CASSQETTSGKRRDTQYF. Written as DNA, the CDR3 is TGTGCCAGCAGCCAAGAAACGACTAGCGGGAAAAGAAGAGATACGCAGTATTTT.

The V gene is TRBV2, the J gene TRBJ1-2, with 7 nucleotides matching TRBD1. The junction had 0 bases not matched to a gene; V was cut back by 6 bases and J by 2 bases. The CDR3 contains 12 residues. The germline V gene has CDR1 SNHLY and CDR2 FYNNEI. CDR3 amino acids: CASRGQNYGYTF. The CDR3 DNA follows: TGTGCCAGCAGGGGACAGAACTATGGCTACACCTTC.

The chain employs TRBV7-8 and TRBJ1-5; TRBD1 aligns across 8 bases. The J segment lost 4 bases and the V segment lost 1 base, leaving 3 bases of the junction unmatched. Germline CDR1 is SGHVS and CDR2 is FQNEAQ. The CDR3 length is 15 residues. This chain's CDR3 is CASSLGDRGNQPQHF. The CDR3 DNA is TGTGCCAGCAGCTTAGGAGACAGGGGTAATCAGCCCCAGCATTTT.

This clone came up a few times. The chain links TRBV7-9 to TRBJ1-2; tentatively, D is TRBD1 (5 bases). CDR3 size: 15 residues. The germline V and J ends were trimmed by 4 bases and 4 bases, with 16 bases remaining between them. Per the germline V gene, CDR1 is SEHNR and CDR2 is FQNEAQ (reference sequence). The chain's CDR3 is CASSSYRTVGYGYTF. As DNA, the CDR3 is TGTGCCAGCAGCTCTTACAGGACCGTCGGCTATGGCTACACCTTC.

This sequence joins TRBV28 and TRBJ1-2; D perhaps matches TRBD1 (6 bases). Trimming took 5 bases from V and 8 from J, leaving 12 bases between them. This CDR3 spans 12 amino acids. The germline V gene encodes CDR1 MDHEN and CDR2 SYDVKM. CDR3 nucleotides: TGTGCCAGCAGTGGGGACATCTTGGGCTACACCTTC. Protein product: CASSGDILGYTF.

The table lists this clone with a count of one. This chain connects TRBV28 to TRBJ1-1; TRBD1 aligns across 7 bases. The CDR3 is made up of 16 amino acids. The V gene end was trimmed by 6 bases and the J gene end by 1 base; junction bases not matched to a gene: 11. CDR1 and CDR2 (germline): MDHEN, SYDVKM. CDR3: CASSGSLGQKNTEAFF. In DNA, the CDR3 is TGTGCCAGCAGCGGCTCCTTGGGACAGAAGAACACTGAAGCTTTCTTT.

This chain links TRBV18 with TRBJ1-1, with TRBD1 matching over 7 bases. V was pared by 3 bases and J by 1 base, with 5 bases of the junction left unmatched. CDR3 length: 15 residues. Germline V CDR1 and CDR2: KGHSH, LQKENI. The CDR3 region is CASSPGTAQNTEAFF. In DNA form, the CDR3 reads TGTGCCAGCTCACCTGGGACAGCACAGAACACTGAAGCTTTCTTT.

The chain is built from TRBV9 and TRBJ2-7; 9 nucleotides match TRBD1. Germline CDR1 SGDLS, CDR2 YYNGEE. The CDR3 is made up of 15 amino acids. Trimming at V came to 3 bases and at J to 0 bases, leaving 4 bases not matched to a gene. The CDR3 region is CASSADRGSSYEQYF. CDR3 DNA: TGTGCCAGCAGCGCCGACAGGGGGTCCTCCTACGAGCAGTACTTC. The complete variable domain, with remaining parts taken from reference TRBV9 and TRBJ2-7, reads DSGVTQTPKHLITATGQRVTLRCSPRSGDLSVYWYQQSLDQGLQFLIQYYNGEERAKGNILERFSAQQFPDLHSELNLSSLELGDSALYFCASSADRGSSYEQYFGPGTRLTVT.

This clone appeared once. V usage is TRBV4-3 and J usage is TRBJ2-3; no reliable D call. The CDR3 sequence is 17 residues long. The V and J ends lost 1 base and 2 bases respectively, with 16 bases between them. Germline V CDR1 and CDR2: LGHNA, YSLEER. The CDR3 sequence is CASSQGLLADFTDTQYF. CDR3 in DNA: TGCGCCAGCAGCCAAGGGCTTTTGGCGGATTTCACAGATACGCAGTATTTT.